Listed here is a single T cell receptor beta chain. Its antigen is not known. This sample was included in a study of blood T cells in healthy people across ages. Overall study results and limits: The unsorted PBMCs prevented any conclusive comparison of naive versus antigen-experienced cells. Older age coincided with a roughly linear decline in TCR beta diversity per million T cells.

This CDR3 region has 15 residues. Germline CDR1 SNHLY, CDR2 FYNNEI. V shed 4 bases and J 5 bases; nucleotides not matched to a gene: 5. Alongside a J-beta primer mix, a sample-barcoded 5' primer served in a second PCR lasting about 7 to 12 cycles. From the 5' RACE reads, TCRdb called clonotypes with MiXCR, one entry per CDR3 protein. The repertoire holds 750,000 to 950,000 distinct CDR3 sequences, with 25% to 35% as singletons. Another study also made use of these data, one on T cells of mothers and their children. As reported in that work: The authors used all extracted RNA for cDNA synthesis, at about 1.5 ug per 15 ul. When mothers and children were related, their normalized repertoire overlap, which was always slightly higher, did not differ significantly from that of unrelated pairs.

The material sequenced was blood. J is TRBJ1-5 and V is TRBV2; 10 bases match TRBD1. The TCR originated in a woman aged 40 to 50 in good health. CDR3 loop: CASSGRQGAYQPQHF. The CDR3 DNA sequence: TGTGCCAGCAGTGGGAGACAGGGGGCGTATCAGCCCCAGCATTTT. Full variable domain (missing parts from reference TRBV2 and TRBJ1-5): EPEVTQTPSHQVTQMGQEVILRCVPISNHLYFYWYRQILGQKVEFLVSFYNNEISEKSEIFDDQFSVERPDGSNFTLKIRSTKLEDSAMYFCASSGRQGAYQPQHFGDGTRLSIL.